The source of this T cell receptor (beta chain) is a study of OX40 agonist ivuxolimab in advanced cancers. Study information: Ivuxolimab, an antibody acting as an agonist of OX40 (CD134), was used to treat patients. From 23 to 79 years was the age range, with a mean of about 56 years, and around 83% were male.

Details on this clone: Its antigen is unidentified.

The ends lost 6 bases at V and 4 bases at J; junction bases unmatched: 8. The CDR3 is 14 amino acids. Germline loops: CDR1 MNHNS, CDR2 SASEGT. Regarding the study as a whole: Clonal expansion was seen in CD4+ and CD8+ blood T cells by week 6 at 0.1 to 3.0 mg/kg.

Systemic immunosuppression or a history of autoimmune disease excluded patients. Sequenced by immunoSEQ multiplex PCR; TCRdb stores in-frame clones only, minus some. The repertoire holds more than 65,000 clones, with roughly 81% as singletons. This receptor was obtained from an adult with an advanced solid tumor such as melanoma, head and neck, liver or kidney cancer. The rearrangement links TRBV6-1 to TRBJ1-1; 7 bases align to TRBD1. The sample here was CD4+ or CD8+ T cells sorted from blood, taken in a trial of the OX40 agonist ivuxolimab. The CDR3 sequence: CASRRQGLGTEAFF. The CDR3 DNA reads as TGTGCCAGCAGAAGACAGGGCTTAGGCACTGAAGCTTTCTTT.